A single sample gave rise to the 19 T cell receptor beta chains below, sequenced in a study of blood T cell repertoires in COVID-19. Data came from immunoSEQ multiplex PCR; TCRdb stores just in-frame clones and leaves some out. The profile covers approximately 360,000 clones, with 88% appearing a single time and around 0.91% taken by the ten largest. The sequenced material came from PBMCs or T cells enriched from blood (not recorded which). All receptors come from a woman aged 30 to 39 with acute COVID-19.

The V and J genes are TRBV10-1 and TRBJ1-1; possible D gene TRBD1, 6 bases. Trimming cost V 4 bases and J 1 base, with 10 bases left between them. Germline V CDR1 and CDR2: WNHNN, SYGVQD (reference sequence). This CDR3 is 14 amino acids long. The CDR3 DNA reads TGCGCCAGCAGTGCGACAGGAGAGAACACTGAAGCTTTCTTT. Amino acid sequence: CASSATGENTEAFF.

CDR3 sequence reads: CASSHQTGYYGYTF. CDR3 coding DNA: TGTGCCAGCAGCCACCAGACAGGGTACTATGGCTACACCTTC. V gene TRBV5-8 combines with J gene TRBJ1-2; 7 bases agree with TRBD1. J lost 3 bases, V lost 4 bases, and 6 bases had no gene match. This CDR3 has 14 amino acids. CDR1 is SGHTS and CDR2 is YDEGEE in the germline V gene. The whole variable domain, filled in from reference TRBV5-8 and TRBJ1-2, reads EAGVTQSPTHLIKTRGQQATLRCSPISGHTSVYWYQQALGLGLQFLLWYDEGEERNRGNFPPRFSGRQFPNYSSELNVNALELEDSALYLCASSHQTGYYGYTFGSGTRLTVV.

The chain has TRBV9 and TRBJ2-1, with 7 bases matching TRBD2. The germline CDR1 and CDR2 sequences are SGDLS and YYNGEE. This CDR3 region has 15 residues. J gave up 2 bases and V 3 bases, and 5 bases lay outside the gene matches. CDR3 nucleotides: TGTGCCAGCAGCGCCCAGCGGGGCACCTACAATGAGCAGTTCTTC. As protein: CASSAQRGTYNEQFF.

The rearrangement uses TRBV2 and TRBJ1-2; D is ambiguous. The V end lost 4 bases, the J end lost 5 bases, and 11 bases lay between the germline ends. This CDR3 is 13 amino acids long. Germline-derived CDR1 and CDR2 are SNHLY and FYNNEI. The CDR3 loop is CASSGWNGYGYTF. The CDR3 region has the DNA TGTGCCAGCAGTGGTTGGAACGGGTATGGCTACACCTTC.

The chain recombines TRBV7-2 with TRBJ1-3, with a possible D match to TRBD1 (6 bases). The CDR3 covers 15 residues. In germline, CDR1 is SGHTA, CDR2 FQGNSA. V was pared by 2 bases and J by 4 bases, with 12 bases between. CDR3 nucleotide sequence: TGTGCCAGCAGCTTATCCGGGGGGGCCGGAAACACCATATATTTT. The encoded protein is CASSLSGGAGNTIYF.

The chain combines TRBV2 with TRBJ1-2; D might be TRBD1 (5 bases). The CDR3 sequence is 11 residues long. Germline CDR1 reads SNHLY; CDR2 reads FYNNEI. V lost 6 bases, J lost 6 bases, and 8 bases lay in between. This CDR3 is CASSGTDGYTF. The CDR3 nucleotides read TGTGCCAGCAGCGGGACTGATGGCTACACCTTC.

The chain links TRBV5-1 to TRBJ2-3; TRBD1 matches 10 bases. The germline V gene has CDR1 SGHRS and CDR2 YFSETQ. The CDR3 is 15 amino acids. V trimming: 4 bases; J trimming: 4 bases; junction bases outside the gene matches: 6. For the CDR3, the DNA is TGCGCCAGCAGCCACCGGGACAGGGGCTCAGATACGCAGTATTTT. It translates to CASSHRDRGSDTQYF.

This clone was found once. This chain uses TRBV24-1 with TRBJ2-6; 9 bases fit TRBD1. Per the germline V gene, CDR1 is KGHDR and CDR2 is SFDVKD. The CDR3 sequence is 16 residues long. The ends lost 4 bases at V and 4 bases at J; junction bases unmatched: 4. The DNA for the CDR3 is TGTGCCACCAGTGAAAGGGACAGGGCCGGGGCCAACGTCCTGACTTTC. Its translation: CATSERDRAGANVLTF.

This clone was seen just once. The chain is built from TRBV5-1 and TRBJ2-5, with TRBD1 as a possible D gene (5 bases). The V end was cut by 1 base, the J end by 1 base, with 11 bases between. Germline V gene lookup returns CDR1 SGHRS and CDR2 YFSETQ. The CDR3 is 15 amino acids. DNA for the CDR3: TGCGCCAGCAGCTTGTATCAGGGCGTCCAAGAGACCCAGTACTTC. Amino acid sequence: CASSLYQGVQETQYF.

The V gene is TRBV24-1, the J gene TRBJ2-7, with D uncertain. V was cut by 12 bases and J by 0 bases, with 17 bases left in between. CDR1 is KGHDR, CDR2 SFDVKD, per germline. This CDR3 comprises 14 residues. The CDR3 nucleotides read TGTGCCCGCCAAGCCCAGGTGAGCTCCTACGAGCAGTACTTC. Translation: CARQAQVSSYEQYF.

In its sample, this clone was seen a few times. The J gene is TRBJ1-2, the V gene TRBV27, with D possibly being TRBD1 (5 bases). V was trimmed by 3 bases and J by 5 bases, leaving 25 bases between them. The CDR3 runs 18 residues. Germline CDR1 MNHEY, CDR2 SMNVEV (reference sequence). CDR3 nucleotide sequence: TGTGCCAGCAGTTTTCGGGGGACCAGCGGGGTAGGAGTTTATGGCTACACCTTC. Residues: CASSFRGTSGVGVYGYTF.

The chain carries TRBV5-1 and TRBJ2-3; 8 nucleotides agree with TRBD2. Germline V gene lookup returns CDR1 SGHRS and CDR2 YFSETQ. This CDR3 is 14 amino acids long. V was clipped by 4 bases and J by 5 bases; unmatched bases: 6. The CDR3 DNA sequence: TGCGCCAGCAGCCCAGCGGGGGCGAAAGATACGCAGTATTTT. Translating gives CASSPAGAKDTQYF.

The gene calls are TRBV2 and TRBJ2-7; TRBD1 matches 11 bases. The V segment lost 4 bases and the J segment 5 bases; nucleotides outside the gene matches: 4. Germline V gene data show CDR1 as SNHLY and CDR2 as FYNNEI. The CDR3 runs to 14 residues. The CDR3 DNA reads TGTGCCAGCAGTGGGACAGGGGGCTTCAACGAGCAGTACTTC. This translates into CASSGTGGFNEQYF.

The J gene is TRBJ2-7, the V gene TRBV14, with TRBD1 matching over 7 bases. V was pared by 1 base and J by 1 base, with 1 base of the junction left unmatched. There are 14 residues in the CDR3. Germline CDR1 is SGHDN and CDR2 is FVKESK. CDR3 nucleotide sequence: TGTGCCAGCAGCCAAGCGACAGGGTCCTACGAGCAGTACTTC. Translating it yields CASSQATGSYEQYF.

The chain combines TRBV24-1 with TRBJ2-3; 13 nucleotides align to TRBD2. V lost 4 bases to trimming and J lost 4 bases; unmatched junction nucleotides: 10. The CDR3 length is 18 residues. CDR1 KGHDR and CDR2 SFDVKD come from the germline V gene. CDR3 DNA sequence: TGTGCCACCAGTGAAACGAGGACTAGCGGGGGTGGGGCAGATACGCAGTATTTT. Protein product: CATSETRTSGGGADTQYF.

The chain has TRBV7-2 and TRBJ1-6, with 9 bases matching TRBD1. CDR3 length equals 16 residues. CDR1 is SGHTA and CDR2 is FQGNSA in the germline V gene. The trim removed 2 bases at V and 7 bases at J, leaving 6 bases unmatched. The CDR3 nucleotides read TGTGCCAGCAGCTTATTTGGACAGGGGCAAAATTCACCCCTCCACTTT. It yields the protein CASSLFGQGQNSPLHF.

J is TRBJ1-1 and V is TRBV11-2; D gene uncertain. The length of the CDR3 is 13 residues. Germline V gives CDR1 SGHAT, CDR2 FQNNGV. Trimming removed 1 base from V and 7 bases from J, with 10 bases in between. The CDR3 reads CASSLGHKFEAFF. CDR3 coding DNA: TGTGCCAGCAGCTTAGGTCACAAATTTGAAGCTTTCTTT. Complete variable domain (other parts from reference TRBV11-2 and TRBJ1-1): EAGVAQSPRYKIIEKRQSVAFWCNPISGHATLYWYQQILGQGPKLLIQFQNNGVVDDSQLPKDRFSAERLKGVDSTLKIQPAKLEDSAVYLCASSLGHKFEAFFGQGTRLTVV.

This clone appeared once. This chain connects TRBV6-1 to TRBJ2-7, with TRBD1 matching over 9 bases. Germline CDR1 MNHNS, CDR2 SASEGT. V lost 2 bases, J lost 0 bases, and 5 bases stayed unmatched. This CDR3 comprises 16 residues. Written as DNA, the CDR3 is TGTGCCAGCAGTGAATTTGGACAGGGGAGCTCCTACGAGCAGTACTTC. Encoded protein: CASSEFGQGSSYEQYF.

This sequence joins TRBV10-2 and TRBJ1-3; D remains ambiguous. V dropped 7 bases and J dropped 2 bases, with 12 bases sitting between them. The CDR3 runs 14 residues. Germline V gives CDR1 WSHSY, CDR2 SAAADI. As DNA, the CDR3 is TGCGCCAGCATAGAGGGATCCACTGGAAACACCATATATTTT. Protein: CASIEGSTGNTIYF.